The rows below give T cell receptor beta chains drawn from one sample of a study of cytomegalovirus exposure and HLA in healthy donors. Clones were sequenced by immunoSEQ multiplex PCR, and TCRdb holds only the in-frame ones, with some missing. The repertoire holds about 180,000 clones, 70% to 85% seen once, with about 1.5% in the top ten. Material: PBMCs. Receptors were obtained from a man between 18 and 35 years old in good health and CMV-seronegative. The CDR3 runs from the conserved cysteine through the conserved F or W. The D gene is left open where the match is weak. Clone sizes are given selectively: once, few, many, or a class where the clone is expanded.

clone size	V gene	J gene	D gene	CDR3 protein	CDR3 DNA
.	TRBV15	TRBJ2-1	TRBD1	CATSMRTGTNEQFF	TGTGCCACCAGCATGAGGACAGGGACCAATGAGCAGTTCTTC
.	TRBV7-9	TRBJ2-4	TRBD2	CASSPAGAAKNIQYF	TGTGCCAGCAGCCCAGCGGGGGCAGCCAAAAACATTCAGTACTTC
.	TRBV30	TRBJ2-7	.	CAWRGGGLYEQYF	TGTGCCTGGAGGGGAGGGGGTCTCTACGAGCAGTACTTC
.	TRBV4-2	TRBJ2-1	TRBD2	CASSQQLAGGPSSYNEQFF	TGTGCCAGCAGCCAACAACTAGCGGGAGGACCGAGCTCCTACAATGAGCAGTTCTTC
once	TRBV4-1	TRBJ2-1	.	CASSQLRDEQFF	TGCGCCAGCAGCCAACTGAGGGATGAGCAGTTCTTC
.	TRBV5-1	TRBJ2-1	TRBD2	CASSSTRSASGRHESSYNEQFF	TGCGCCAGCAGCTCTACTCGGTCGGCTAGCGGGAGGCATGAGAGCTCCTACAATGAGCAGTTCTTC
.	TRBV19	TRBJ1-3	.	CASSTGNSGNTIYF	TGTGCCAGTAGCACAGGCAACTCTGGAAACACCATATATTTT
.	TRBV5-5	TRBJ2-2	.	CASSLTVTGELFF	TGTGCCAGCAGCTTAACGGTTACCGGGGAGCTGTTTTTT
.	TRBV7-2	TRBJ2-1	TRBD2	CASSLAGGCEQFF	TGTGCCAGCAGCTTAGCGGGAGGGTGTGAGCAGTTCTTC
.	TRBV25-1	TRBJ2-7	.	CASSDFWGQGGYEQYF	TGTGCCAGCAGTGACTTCTGGGGGCAGGGGGGCTACGAGCAGTACTTC
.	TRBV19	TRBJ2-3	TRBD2	CASTPRLAGADTQYF	TGTGCCAGTACCCCCCGGCTAGCGGGAGCCGATACGCAGTATTTT
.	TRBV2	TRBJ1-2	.	CASSEVRAGQGGYTF	TGTGCCAGCAGTGAAGTACGGGCAGGGCAAGGCGGCTACACCTTC
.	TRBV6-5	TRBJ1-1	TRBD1	CASSRTGATEAFF	TGTGCCAGCAGCCGGACAGGGGCCACTGAAGCTTTCTTT
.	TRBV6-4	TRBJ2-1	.	CASSDRAGANNEQFF	TGTGCCAGCAGTGACCGTGCGGGGGCCAACAATGAGCAGTTCTTC
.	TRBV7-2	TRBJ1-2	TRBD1	CASSRQGLGYTF	TGTGCCAGCAGCCGACAGGGTCTTGGCTACACCTTC
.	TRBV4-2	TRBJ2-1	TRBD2	CASSQGRSGGLVLNEQFF	TGTGCCAGCAGCCAAGGAAGGTCCGGGGGACTAGTTCTCAATGAGCAGTTCTTC
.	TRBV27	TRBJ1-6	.	CASSPPTSAFSPLHF	TGTGCCAGCAGCCCTCCGACATCAGCCTTTTCACCCCTCCACTTT
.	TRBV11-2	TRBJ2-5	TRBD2	CASSAASGGGTQYF	TGTGCCAGCAGCGCGGCTAGCGGGGGCGGGACCCAGTACTTC
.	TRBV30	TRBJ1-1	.	CAWSVGRLNTEAFF	TGTGCCTGGAGTGTGGGCAGATTGAACACTGAAGCTTTCTTT
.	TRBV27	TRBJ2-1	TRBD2	CASSPRTSGRGSYNEQFF	TGTGCCAGCAGTCCGCGGACTAGCGGGAGAGGCTCCTACAATGAGCAGTTCTTC
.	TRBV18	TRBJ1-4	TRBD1	CASSPLFGRQGAEKLFF	TGTGCCAGCTCACCACTATTTGGTCGGCAGGGGGCGGAAAAACTGTTTTTT
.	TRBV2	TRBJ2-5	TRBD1	CASSEAGTGLETQYF	TGTGCCAGCAGTGAAGCCGGGACAGGGCTCGAGACCCAGTACTTC
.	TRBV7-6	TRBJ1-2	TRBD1	CASSEQGSYGYTF	TGTGCCAGCAGCGAACAGGGGTCCTATGGCTACACCTTC
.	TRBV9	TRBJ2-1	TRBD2	CASSDTLAGVNDEQFF	TGTGCCAGCAGCGACACACTAGCGGGAGTTAATGATGAGCAGTTCTTC
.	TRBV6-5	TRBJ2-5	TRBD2	CASWPGGGETQYF	TGTGCCAGCTGGCCGGGGGGTGGAGAGACCCAGTACTTC
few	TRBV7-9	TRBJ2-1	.	CASSALGLNNEQFF	TGTGCCAGCAGCGCGTTGGGGCTCAACAATGAGCAGTTCTTC
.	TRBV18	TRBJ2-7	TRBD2	CASSPPGLAGEAQYF	TGTGCCAGCTCACCACCGGGACTAGCGGGAGAGGCGCAGTACTTC
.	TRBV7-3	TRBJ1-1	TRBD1	CASSRGTGGVDEAFF	TGTGCCAGCAGCCGCGGGACAGGGGGTGTTGATGAAGCTTTCTTT
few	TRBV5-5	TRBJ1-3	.	CASSLGGSGNTIYF	TGTGCCAGCAGCTTGGGAGGCTCTGGAAACACCATATATTTT
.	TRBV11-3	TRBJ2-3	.	CASRSLAGSHTQYF	TGTGCCAGCAGGTCCTTAGCCGGTTCCCATACGCAGTATTTT
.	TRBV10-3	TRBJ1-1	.	CAISESTRGGTEAFF	TGTGCCATCAGTGAGTCGACTCGGGGAGGAACTGAAGCTTTCTTT
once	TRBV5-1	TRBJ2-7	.	CASSLAAGREQYF	TGCGCCAGCAGCTTGGCGGCGGGGCGCGAGCAGTACTTC
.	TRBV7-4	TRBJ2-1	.	CASSLVSSGNYNEQFF	TGTGCCAGCAGCTTAGTATCCAGCGGCAACTACAATGAGCAGTTCTTC
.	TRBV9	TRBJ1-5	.	CASSGTDSNQPQHF	TGTGCCAGCAGCGGGACAGATAGCAATCAGCCCCAGCATTTT
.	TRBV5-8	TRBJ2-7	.	CASSLEGGGLYEQYF	TGTGCCAGCAGCTTGGAAGGCGGCGGTCTCTACGAGCAGTACTTC
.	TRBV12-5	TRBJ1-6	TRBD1	CASGYTRDRIANSPLHF	TGTGCTAGTGGTTATACCCGGGACAGGATCGCAAATTCACCCCTCCACTTT
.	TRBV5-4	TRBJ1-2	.	CASSRDNNYGYTF	TGTGCCAGCAGCCGTGACAATAACTATGGCTACACCTTC
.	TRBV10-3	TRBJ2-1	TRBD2	CAISPTSDYNEQFF	TGTGCCATCAGTCCGACTAGCGACTACAATGAGCAGTTCTTC
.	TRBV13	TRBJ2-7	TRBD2	CASSSTSGIKYEQYF	TGTGCCAGCAGCTCGACTAGCGGAATTAAATACGAGCAGTACTTC
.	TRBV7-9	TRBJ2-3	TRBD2	CASSLPGLAVHTQYF	TGTGCCAGCAGCTTGCCGGGACTAGCGGTCCATACGCAGTATTTT
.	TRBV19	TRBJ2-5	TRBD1	CASSIQRDRAQYF	TGTGCCAGTAGTATCCAAAGAGACAGGGCCCAGTACTTC
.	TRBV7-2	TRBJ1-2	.	CASSLGQSSYGYTF	TGTGCCAGCAGCTTAGGACAGTCTAGCTATGGCTACACCTTC
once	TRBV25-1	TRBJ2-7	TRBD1	CASSGRDRGGKTYEQYF	TGTGCCAGCAGTGGCCGGGACAGGGGAGGGAAGACCTACGAGCAGTACTTC